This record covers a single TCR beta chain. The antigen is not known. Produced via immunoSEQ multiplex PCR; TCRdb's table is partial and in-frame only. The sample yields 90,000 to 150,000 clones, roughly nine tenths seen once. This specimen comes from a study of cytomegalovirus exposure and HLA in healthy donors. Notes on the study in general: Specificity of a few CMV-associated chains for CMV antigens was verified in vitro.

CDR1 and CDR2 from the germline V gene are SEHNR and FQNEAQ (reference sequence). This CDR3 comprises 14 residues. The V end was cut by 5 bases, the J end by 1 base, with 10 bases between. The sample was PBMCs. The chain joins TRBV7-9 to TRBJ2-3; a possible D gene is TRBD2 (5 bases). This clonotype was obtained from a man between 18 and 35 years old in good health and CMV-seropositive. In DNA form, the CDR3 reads TGTGCCAGCAGCGAGCAGAGGGGCACAGATACGCAGTATTTT. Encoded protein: CASSEQRGTDTQYF.